This T cell receptor beta chain comes out of a study of T cells in Graves' hyperthyroidism and ophthalmopathy (dated by TCRdb to between 2018 and 2021). With respect to the entire study: Peripheral blood samples were taken at initial diagnosis, before any treatment was given. To identify TCR V-J signatures that set the groups apart, the researchers used a discovery cohort of 100 patients, made up of 40 to 45 with Graves' ophthalmopathy and some 56 with stable Graves' hyperthyroidism. After sampling, hyperthyroidism patients received methimazole starting at 30 mg daily, and ophthalmopathy patients received high-dose intravenous methylprednisolone. According to the paper, TCR Vbeta CDR3 sequencing was carried out on approximately 140 peripheral blood samples, which came from fewer than 50 ophthalmopathy, some 73 hyperthyroidism and about 17 progressor patients. Prospective prediction of ophthalmopathy was tested in an independent validation cohort consisting of 18 hyperthyroidism patients and some 15 patients who later progressed to ophthalmopathy. Thyroid tissue and blood T-cell repertoires from six Graves' hyperthyroidism patients were also compared in the study. The roughly 100 discovery patients were divided at random into training and test sets in a 7:3 ratio. Overall study results and their limits: A 13 V-J signature model separated ophthalmopathy from stable hyperthyroidism, with around 90% sensitivity and about 81% specificity in cross-validation and 80%/75% in testing. During validation, the model predicted progression to ophthalmopathy a median of approximately 6.5 months ahead of onset, with more than 55% sensitivity and 72% to 85% specificity. Blood samples also contained most of the expanded thyroid clonotypes (frequency above 0.001), which suggests that blood repertoires may reflect thyroid immune responses. No statistical method was used to fix the sample size in advance, and group allocation was not hidden from the investigators.

The CDR3 measures 15 amino acids from cysteine to phenylalanine. The entry retains the CDR3 DNA only, 45 bases that are in frame from base 1. The CDR1 and CDR2 encoded by the germline V gene are MGHRA and YSYEKL. Cut back by 5 bases and 10 bases, the V and J ends lie 18 bases apart. Stable Graves' hyperthyroidism was defined as the absence of progression to ophthalmopathy over 18 months of follow-up. Hyperthyroidism patients were newly diagnosed, with disease duration under 2 months, and aged 18 to 65 years. Patients with uncontrolled infections, other autoimmune diseases, pregnancy or lactation were excluded. Clinical symptoms, serum thyroxine and TRAb, thyroid ultrasound, and orbital computed tomography formed the basis for the diagnoses. Ficoll-Paque density gradient centrifugation was used to isolate PBMCs from around 10 ml of fresh peripheral blood. Trizol reagent was used to extract total RNA, and RNA quality was then checked on an Agilent 2100 Bioanalyzer.

This clonotype was seen only a few times. Which antigen it targets is not known. It has no much larger one-base neighbor in the sample; base qualities were not kept. The TCR beta CDR3 regions were amplified from the RNA transcripts. The first round of RT-PCR for the TCR CDR3 was performed with the HTBI primer set and the Qiagen OneStep RT-PCR kit. Libraries were constructed in a second round of multiplex PCR, after which size selection and purification were carried out. Sequencing of the libraries was done on an Illumina HiSeq2000 using paired-end 100 bp reads. Per the original workflow: Raw data were processed with SOAPnuke, discarding reads with adapters, uncalled bases, mean Phred below 15, or no exact constant-primer or identifier match. COPE v1.2.5 was used to merge high-quality paired reads, and clonotypes were defined as unique nucleotide sequences. MiTCR v1.1 was used to align clonotypes to the IMGT TRBV, TRBD and TRBJ reference segments. The analysis was restricted to V-J combinations with a frequency above 0.0001, which together covered 99% to 99.2% of the repertoires. The TCS score was defined as F50 (clonal expansion) divided by E x V (chaos), with BLOSUM62-based TCRdist calculated between CDR3 peptides within each V-J. Welch's t-statistics and random forest reduced 500 to 550 V-J features to 13, which were used in a naive Bayes classifier (R e1071). Thyroid-blood repertoire similarity was quantified with the Morisita-Horn index. TCRdb reworked the public reads: Q25 trimming with fastp, MiXCR clone assembly, productive beta chains retained. Every distinct CDR3 protein forms one entry, paired with its most common genes and DNA. The V and J calls shown here were made by TCRdb, not taken from the authors' results. The sample table lists 800,000 or so distinct CDR3 sequences, around 39% of them with a count of one. In total, the top ten clones hold roughly 8.3% of the sample.

Sequencing used blood. The chain links TRBV4-1 with TRBJ1-6; the D gene is perhaps TRBD1, on 6 matching bases. The clonotype comes from a man aged 18 to 29 with Graves' hyperthyroidism. CDR3 region: CASSFTRDIGSPLHF. Read as DNA, the sequence is TGCGCCAGCAGCTTTACCCGGGACATCGGGTCACCCCTCCACTTT.